The rows below give T cell receptor beta chains drawn from one sample of a study of blood T cell repertoires in COVID-19. Using immunoSEQ multiplex PCR, the repertoire was profiled, and TCRdb retains in-frame clones only, with some absent. Of over 85,000 clones listed, roughly 87% are singletons. Sample: peripheral blood. These receptors came from a woman between 45 and 60 years old with COVID-19, enrolled during active disease. CDR3s include the opening cysteine and the closing phenylalanine or tryptophan. Each record gives: V gene, D gene, J gene, clone size, CDR3 DNA, CDR3 protein. D genes are given only for firm matches. The size of a clone is reported for some rows only, either as once, few or many, or as a class for expanded clones.

TRBV7-3,-,TRBJ2-2,-,TGTGCCAGCAGCTTAACTAGCGGGAACACCGGGGAGCTGTTTTTT,CASSLTSGNTGELFF
TRBV12-3/TRBV12-4,-,TRBJ1-2,-,TGTGCCAGCAGTTTATCGGTTGAGGGCTACACCTTC,CASSLSVEGYTF
TRBV19,TRBD1,TRBJ2-3,-,TGTGCCAGTAGTATCTCCGGGACAGTGCCCACAGATACGCAGTATTTT,CASSISGTVPTDTQYF
TRBV4-1,-,TRBJ1-5,-,TGCGCCAGCAGCCAAGGTCTTCGGGGGGAACTAAATCAGCCCCAGCATTTT,CASSQGLRGELNQPQHF
TRBV7-9,-,TRBJ2-5,-,TGTGCCAGCAGCTTAGACATACAAGAGACCCAGTACTTC,CASSLDIQETQYF
TRBV7-2,-,TRBJ2-1,-,TGTGCCAGCAGCCAAGTTGGCGGGGGCGGGAATGAGCAGTTCTTC,CASSQVGGGGNEQFF
TRBV13,-,TRBJ1-1,-,TGTGCCAGCAGCCCATGGACAATGAACACTGAAGCTTTCTTT,CASSPWTMNTEAFF
TRBV6-5,-,TRBJ1-5,-,TGTGCCAGCAACGGACAGATAAATCAGCCCCAGCATTTT,CASNGQINQPQHF
TRBV9,-,TRBJ1-5,-,TGTGCCAGCAGCGTAGCGGGGGAACATCAGCCCCAGCATTTT,CASSVAGEHQPQHF
TRBV2,TRBD2,TRBJ2-1,-,TGTGCCTCGCCTCGTACTAGCGGGGGTGAGCAGTTCTTC,CASPRTSGGEQFF
TRBV7-7,TRBD2,TRBJ2-1,-,TGTGCCAGCAGCGCTCAGGGAGGGGTTGAGCAGTTCTTC,CASSAQGGVEQFF
TRBV5-1,TRBD1,TRBJ2-7,-,TGCGCCAGCAGTTCAGACAGGGTAGTCTACGAGCAGTACTTC,CASSSDRVVYEQYF
TRBV7-9,-,TRBJ2-5,-,TGTGCCAGCAGCTTAGATCGTGGGGGGGCCCGGTACTTC,CASSLDRGGARYF
TRBV3-1/TRBV3-2,-,TRBJ1-5,-,TGTGCCGGCAGCCCCGGTTGGAGCAATCAGCCCCAGCATTTT,CAGSPGWSNQPQHF
TRBV6-5,-,TRBJ1-4,once,TGTGCCAGCAGTAGACAGGAGATGAATGAAAAACTGTTTTTT,CASSRQEMNEKLFF
TRBV24-1,TRBD1,TRBJ1-2,once,TGTGCCACCGAGGGGACAGGACGTGGCTACACCTTC,CATEGTGRGYTF
TRBV28,-,TRBJ1-2,-,TGTGCCAGCAGGCAGGGCTTTGGCTACACCTTC,CASRQGFGYTF
TRBV15,TRBD1,TRBJ2-7,once,TGTGCCACCAGAGGGACAGGCGCCTACGAGCAGTACTTC,CATRGTGAYEQYF
TRBV11-1,-,TRBJ2-5,-,TGTGCCAGCAGCTTATGGGCAGGGCAAGAGACCCAGTACTTC,CASSLWAGQETQYF
TRBV3-1/TRBV3-2,-,TRBJ2-7,-,TGTGCCAGCAGCCAAGGAAGACAGCTCGAGCAGTACTTC,CASSQGRQLEQYF
TRBV19,TRBD1,TRBJ1-4,-,TGTGCCAGTAGGGACAGGGGGTATGAAAAACTGTTTTTT,CASRDRGYEKLFF
TRBV9,TRBD2,TRBJ2-3,-,TGTGCCAGCAGTTTAGGGCTAGCGGGGGGCCGCACAGATACGCAGTATTTT,CASSLGLAGGRTDTQYF
TRBV27,-,TRBJ2-3,-,TGTGCCAGCAGTTCCGGACTTGGGGATACGCAGTATTTT,CASSSGLGDTQYF